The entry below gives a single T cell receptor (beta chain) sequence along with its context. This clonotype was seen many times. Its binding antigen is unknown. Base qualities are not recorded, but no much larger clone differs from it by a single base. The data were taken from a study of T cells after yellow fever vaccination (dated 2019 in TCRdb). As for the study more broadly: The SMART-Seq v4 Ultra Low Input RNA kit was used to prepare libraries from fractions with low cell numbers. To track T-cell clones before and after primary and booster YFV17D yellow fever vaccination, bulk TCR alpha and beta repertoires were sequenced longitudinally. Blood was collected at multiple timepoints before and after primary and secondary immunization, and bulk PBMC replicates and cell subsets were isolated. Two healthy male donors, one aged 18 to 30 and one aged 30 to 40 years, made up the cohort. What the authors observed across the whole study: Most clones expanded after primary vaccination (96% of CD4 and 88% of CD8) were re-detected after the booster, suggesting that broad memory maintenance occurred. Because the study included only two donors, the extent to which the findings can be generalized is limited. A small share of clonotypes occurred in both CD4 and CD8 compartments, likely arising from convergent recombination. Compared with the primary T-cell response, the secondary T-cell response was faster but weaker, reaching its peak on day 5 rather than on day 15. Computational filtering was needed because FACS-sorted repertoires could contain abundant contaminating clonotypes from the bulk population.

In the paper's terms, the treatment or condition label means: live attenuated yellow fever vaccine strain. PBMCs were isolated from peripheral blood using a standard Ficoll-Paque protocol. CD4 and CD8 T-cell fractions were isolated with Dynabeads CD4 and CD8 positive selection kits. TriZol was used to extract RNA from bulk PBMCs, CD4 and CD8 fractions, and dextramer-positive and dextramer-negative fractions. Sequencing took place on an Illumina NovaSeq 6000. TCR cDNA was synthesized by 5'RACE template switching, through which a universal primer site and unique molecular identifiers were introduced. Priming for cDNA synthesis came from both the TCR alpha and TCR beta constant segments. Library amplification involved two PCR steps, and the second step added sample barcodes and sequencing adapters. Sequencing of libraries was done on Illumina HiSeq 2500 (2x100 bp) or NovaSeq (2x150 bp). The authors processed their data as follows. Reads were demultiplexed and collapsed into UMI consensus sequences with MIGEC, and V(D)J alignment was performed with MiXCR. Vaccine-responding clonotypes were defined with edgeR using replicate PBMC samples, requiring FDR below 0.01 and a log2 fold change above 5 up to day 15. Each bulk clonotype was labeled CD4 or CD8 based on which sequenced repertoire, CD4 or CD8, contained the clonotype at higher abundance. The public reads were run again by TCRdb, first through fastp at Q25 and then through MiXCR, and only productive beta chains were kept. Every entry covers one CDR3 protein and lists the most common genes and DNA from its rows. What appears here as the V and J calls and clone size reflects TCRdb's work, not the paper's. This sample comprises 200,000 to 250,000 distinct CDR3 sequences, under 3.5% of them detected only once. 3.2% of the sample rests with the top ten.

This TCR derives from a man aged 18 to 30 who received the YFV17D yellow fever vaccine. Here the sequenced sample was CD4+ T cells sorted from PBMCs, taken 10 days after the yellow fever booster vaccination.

In nucleotides, the sequence is TGTGCCAGCAGCCGGGAAGATACGCAGTATTTT. It specifies CASSREDTQYF. The chain is made from TRBV27 and TRBJ2-3, with a tentative D gene TRBD2 over 5 matching bases. V and J lose 6 bases and 5 bases, and a span of 6 bases separates them. The germline V gene (reference sequence) specifies MNHEY as CDR1 and SMNVEV as CDR2. The CDR3 numbers 11 residues from cysteine through phenylalanine. Of the read, only the CDR3 DNA is kept; its 33 bases are in frame from base 1.